The source of this TCR beta chain is a study of shared clonotypes between healthy human individuals. Germline V gives CDR1 MNHEY, CDR2 SMNVEV (reference sequence). After removal of 2 bases from V and 3 bases from J, the junction contained 7 bases not matched to a gene. The CDR3 covers 15 residues. Naive CD8 cells lacked CD45RO and underwent positive selection for CCR7, leaving out terminally differentiated effector memory CD45RA+ cells. Original analysis: ImmunoSEQ sequences covered only the junction and lacked quality scores; filtering therefore differed. This table comes from immunoSEQ multiplex PCR, and its TCRdb copy is limited to in-frame clones, with some not included. V and J calls plus clone size are reproduced from that table; the DNA served to infer D and trimming. The sample consists of roughly 2.1 million clones, approximately 94% of them appearing once.

The sequenced material came from naive CD8+ T cells from PBMCs. The V call is TRBV27, the J call TRBJ2-7; 7 nucleotides line up with TRBD2. This receptor was taken from a man aged 18-30 years in good health. Some clones in this sample may be carry-over from other donors' samples. The CDR3 here is CASSLGRGQFYEQYF. The CDR3 DNA reads TGTGCCAGCAGTTTAGGGAGGGGCCAGTTCTACGAGCAGTACTTC.